One and the same sample provided the 10 T cell receptor beta chains below, sequenced in a study of blood T cells in healthy people across ages. PCR was performed a second time for roughly 7 to 12 cycles using a sample-barcoded 5' primer and a J-beta primer mix. TCRdb ran MiXCR on the 5' RACE reads and lists one entry per CDR3 protein. The table lists roughly 1.7 million distinct CDR3 sequences, about 35% of them singletons. Sample: blood. These TCRs come from a woman aged 30 to 39 in good health.

Comments on this clonotype: A read error may produce the germline difference seen at one junction end. The chain has TRBV7-2 and TRBJ2-1, with TRBD2 as a possible D gene (5 bases). This CDR3 has 14 amino acids. Germline V gene sequence: CDR1 SGHTA, CDR2 FQGNSA. The CDR3: CAGSLTSSYNEQFF. CDR3 DNA: TGTGCCGGCAGCTTAACTAGCTCCTACAATGAGCAGTTCTTC. Together with reference TRBV7-2 and TRBJ2-1, the CDR3 gives the full variable domain: GAGVSQSPSNKVTEKGKDVELRCDPISGHTALYWYRQSLGQGLEFLIYFQGNSAPDKSGLPSDRFSAERTGGSVSTLTIQRTQQEDSAVYLCAGSLTSSYNEQFFGPGTRLTVL.

Only a few counts were recorded for this clonotype. The chain couples TRBV6-2 or TRBV6-3 to TRBJ2-1; 9 bases align to TRBD2. The V segment lost 3 bases and the J segment 9 bases; nucleotides outside the gene matches: 12. The CDR3 spans 16 residues. CDR1 is MNHEY and CDR2 is SVGEGT in the germline V gene. The CDR3 loop reads CASSYSLAGVEAEQFF. The CDR3 nucleotides are TGTGCCAGCAGTTATTCTTTAGCGGGGGTCGAGGCTGAGCAGTTCTTC.

This chain connects TRBV28 to TRBJ2-1, with 11 bases that match TRBD2. CDR1 is MDHEN, CDR2 SYDVKM, per germline. The CDR3 sequence is 13 residues long. The V gene end was trimmed by 7 bases and the J gene end by 15 bases; junction bases not matched to a gene: 11. CDR3 residues: CASTSGRPLSGFF. CDR3 coding DNA: TGTGCCAGCACTAGCGGGAGGCCCCTTTCAGGGTTCTTC.

Here the CDR3 reads CASSREGLGQPQHF. Written as DNA, the CDR3 is TGTGCCAGCAGCCGAGAGGGGCTTGGTCAGCCCCAGCATTTT. The gene calls are TRBV6-1 and TRBJ1-5, with TRBD1 as a possible D gene (5 bases). The CDR3 has 14 residues. With 6 bases removed from V and 6 bases from J, the gap between germline ends came to 15 bases. Germline CDR1 is MNHNS and CDR2 is SASEGT.

This clonotype was counted a few times. The CDR3 sequence is CASRTDRGLGNLYGYTF. CDR3 nucleotide sequence: TGTGCCAGCAGAACCGACAGGGGGCTTGGGAACCTATATGGCTACACCTTC. This chain uses TRBV6-2 or TRBV6-3 with TRBJ1-2; 10 positions match TRBD1. Trimming at V came to 6 bases and at J to 5 bases, leaving 15 bases not matched to a gene. The CDR3 has 17 amino acids. CDR1 is MNHEY, CDR2 SVGEGT, per germline.

This clonotype was seen a handful of times. V and J are TRBV7-9 and TRBJ1-1; D may be TRBD1 (6 bases). The CDR3 length is 15 residues. Germline assignment: CDR1 SEHNR and CDR2 FQNEAQ (reference sequence). The ends were cut back, 4 bases at V and 12 bases at J, with 24 bases in the middle. The CDR3 protein is CASSSTITNRVWTFF. The CDR3 region has the DNA TGTGCCAGCAGCTCCACCATAACGAACAGGGTTTGGACTTTCTTT. The whole variable domain, filled in from reference TRBV7-9 and TRBJ1-1, reads DTGVSQNPRHKITKRGQNVTFRCDPISEHNRLYWYRQTLGQGPEFLTYFQNEAQLEKSRLLSDRFSAERPKGSFSTLEIQRTEQGDSAMYLCASSSTITNRVWTFFGQGTRLTVV.

This clonotype was recorded a few times. The chain joins TRBV20-1 to TRBJ2-7; no definite D call. CDR3 size: 12 residues. The V and J ends lost 8 bases and 0 bases respectively, with 11 bases between them. Germline assignment: CDR1 DFQATT and CDR2 SNEGSKA (reference sequence). CDR3 region: CSPTFGSYEQYF. In DNA, the CDR3 is TGCAGTCCTACATTTGGCTCCTACGAGCAGTACTTC.

This chain joins TRBV10-3 and TRBJ2-1; 8 positions match TRBD2. Trimming cost V 0 bases and J 7 bases; bases outside gene matches: 11. Germline values: CDR1 ENHRY, CDR2 SYGVKD. The CDR3 is 17 amino acids. CDR3 sequence (DNA): TGTGCCATCAGTGAGTCGAGGGCGGGAGGCCGGGGGAATGAGCAGTTCTTC. It codes for CAISESRAGGRGNEQFF.

V usage is TRBV18 and J usage is TRBJ2-1; D may be TRBD2 (6 bases). CDR3 length: 17 residues. The germline V gene has CDR1 KGHSH and CDR2 LQKENI. The V end lost 6 bases, the J end lost 0 bases, and 18 bases lay between the germline ends. CDR3: CASSRESSLISYNEQFF. The DNA of the CDR3 is TGTGCCAGCTCCCGGGAGTCAAGCCTCATCTCCTACAATGAGCAGTTCTTC. Full variable domain (rest looked up from reference TRBV18 and TRBJ2-1): NAGVMQNPRHLVRRRGQEARLRCSPMKGHSHVYWYRQLPEEGLKFMVYLQKENIIDESGMPKERFSAEFPKEGPSILRIQQVVRGDSAAYFCASSRESSLISYNEQFFGPGTRLTVL.

This chain connects TRBV7-9 to TRBJ2-1, with 8 bases identical to TRBD1. Germline-derived CDR1 and CDR2 are SEHNR and FQNEAQ (reference sequence). The CDR3 loop spans 13 amino acids. The ends lost 5 bases at V and 9 bases at J; junction bases unmatched: 6. CDR3 sequence (DNA): TGTGCCAGCAGCACAGACAGGGGTGGTGAGCAGTTCTTC. It specifies CASSTDRGGEQFF.